There are many counts of the clone carrying this T cell receptor beta chain. Its specificity is not known. The J segment lost 5 bases and the V segment lost 7 bases, leaving 5 bases of the junction unmatched. This CDR3 contains 13 residues. The V gene's germline CDR1 is MNHEY and CDR2 SVGEGT. It was with unique molecular identifiers that the TCRbeta library was prepared. One entry per CDR3 protein, called by TCRdb with MiXCR from the PCR reads. The table has about 7,700 distinct CDR3 sequences, about 13% seen once. These data originate in a study of T-cell reconstitution after alpha-beta-depleted transplantation in children. Study-level results: Several hundred expanded graft clones reportedly were the source of alpha-beta T cells about two months after transplant.

The source is a patient between 2 and 10 years old who had a stem cell transplant for inherited bone marrow failure, so the T cells may come from the graft donor. The V call is TRBV6-2 or TRBV6-3, the J call TRBJ1-5; 7 positions agree with TRBD1. The input for sequencing was PBMCs, mostly from graft donor cells, taken 60 days after TCRalphabeta/CD19-depleted stem cell transplant. This CDR3 reads CASISGGDQPQHF. The CDR3 DNA sequence: TGTGCCAGCATCTCAGGGGGAGATCAGCCCCAGCATTTT.